The present TCR beta chain was sequenced within a study of metastatic and nonmetastatic thyroid tumors. This clone was seen a handful of times. No antigen is known for it. Ahead of thyroid surgery, no patient had received treatment of any kind. V dropped 0 bases and J dropped 9 bases, with 15 bases sitting between them. Germline CDR1 is LNHDA and CDR2 is SQIVND (reference sequence). The CDR3 loop spans 16 amino acids. Findings and limits, study-wide: Relative to benign nodules, malignant thyroid tumors were reportedly characterized by significantly elevated TCR beta diversity in blood and tumor.

TCRdb re-called clones from the PCR reads using MiXCR. The sample records 30,000 to 45,000 clones, 33% being singletons. The sequence came from a female donor with papillary thyroid cancer or a benign thyroid nodule (not recorded which). Some clones in this sample may be carry-over from other donors' samples. Sequencing used tumor tissue. The V gene is TRBV19, the J gene TRBJ1-6; D unclear. This CDR3 is CASSIDVSYLRSPLHF. As DNA, the CDR3 is TGTGCCAGTAGTATAGATGTGAGTTACCTACGTTCACCCCTCCACTTT.